These 18 T cell receptor beta chains came from one sample sequenced in a study of cytomegalovirus exposure and HLA in healthy donors. Assay used: immunoSEQ multiplex PCR; TCRdb lists only in-frame clones, some missing. Of 150,000 to 200,000 clones in the sample, about 90% were seen once. The sequencing input was PBMCs. These TCRs come from a woman in her twenties or thirties in good health and CMV-seronegative.

The rearrangement joins TRBV7-8 to TRBJ2-2; D is uncertain. CDR1 SGHVS and CDR2 FQNEAQ come from the germline V gene. The CDR3 runs to 13 residues. Trimming took 5 bases from V and 6 from J, leaving 10 bases between them. The CDR3 spells CASSPTFAGELFF. CDR3 coding DNA: TGTGCCAGCAGCCCTACTTTCGCCGGGGAGCTGTTTTTT.

The V call is TRBV7-9, the J call TRBJ2-2; D is uncertain. V gave up 5 bases and J gave up 7 bases, with 8 bases separating them. The V gene's germline CDR1 is SEHNR and CDR2 FQNEAQ (reference sequence). The length of the CDR3 is 12 residues. CDR3 coding DNA: TGTGCCAGCAGCCACAGCCTCGGGGAGCTGTTTTTT. Translated, it gives CASSHSLGELFF.

The chain carries TRBV29-1 and TRBJ1-2; TRBD1 is a possible D gene (6 bases). CDR1 SQVTM and CDR2 ANQGSEA come from the germline V gene. The CDR3 has 14 residues. The ends were cut back, 4 bases at V and 2 bases at J, with 14 bases in the middle. CDR3 sequence (DNA): TGCAGCGTTGTTGGCAGGGGAAGAAACTATGGCTACACCTTC. Protein: CSVVGRGRNYGYTF.

This chain links TRBV28 with TRBJ2-7, with D possibly TRBD1 on 6 matching bases. Germline CDR1 reads MDHEN; CDR2 reads SYDVKM. The CDR3 sequence is 15 residues long. V shed 6 bases and J shed 4 bases, with 19 bases lying between them. The CDR3 DNA reads TGTGCCAGCAGGACAGCCGGGACAACAATTTACGAGCAGTACTTC. It specifies CASRTAGTTIYEQYF. The full variable domain, rest sourced from reference TRBV28 and TRBJ2-7, is DVKVTQSSRYLVKRTGEKVFLECVQDMDHENMFWYRQDPGLGLRLIYFSYDVKMKEKGDIPEGYSVSREKKERFSLILESASTNQTSMYLCASRTAGTTIYEQYFGPGTRLTVT.

The chain links TRBV6-5 to TRBJ1-1; possibly TRBD1 for D (5 bases). Germline CDR1 is MNHEY and CDR2 is SVGAGI. The CDR3 is 14 amino acids. The germline V and J ends were trimmed by 6 bases and 5 bases, with 16 bases remaining between them. CDR3 sequence: CASSPTLGLTEAFF. CDR3 sequence (DNA): TGTGCCAGCAGCCCAACATTGGGGCTGACTGAAGCTTTCTTT.

The rearrangement joins TRBV9 to TRBJ1-3, with D unresolved. Germline V gene sequence: CDR1 SGDLS, CDR2 YYNGEE. Trimming shortened V by 0 bases and J by 2 bases, and 3 bases separated the two germline ends. The CDR3 spans 13 residues. CDR3 bases: TGTGCCAGCAGCGTAGGGACTGGAAACACCATATATTTT. It encodes CASSVGTGNTIYF.

In DNA form, the CDR3 reads TGTGCCAGCAGCTTGTACCCTTTAGAGGGCGGGGAGCTGTTTTTT. It specifies CASSLYPLEGGELFF. The rearrangement links TRBV5-4 to TRBJ2-2; perhaps TRBD2 as D (5 bases). The CDR3 consists of 15 residues. Germline V gene lookup returns CDR1 SGHNT and CDR2 YYREEE (reference sequence). V shed 1 base and J shed 7 bases, with 14 bases lying between them.

V and J are TRBV5-5 and TRBJ2-6, with TRBD1 matching 9 bases. Germline V CDR1 and CDR2: SGHKS, YYEKEE (reference sequence). The CDR3 spans 18 residues. V gave up 6 bases and J gave up 4 bases; unmatched junction bases: 14. The CDR3 sequence: CASNLARDRVGGANVLTF. The CDR3 DNA sequence: TGTGCCAGCAACCTGGCCCGGGACAGGGTAGGCGGGGCCAACGTCCTGACTTTC.

The chain combines TRBV5-6 with TRBJ2-1; the match to TRBD1 covers 8 bases. V lost 1 base, J lost 3 bases, and 6 bases stayed unmatched. Germline V CDR1 and CDR2: SGHDT, YYEEEE. This CDR3 has 16 residues. As DNA, the CDR3 is TGTGCCAGCAGCTTGATTTCGGGACAGGTCTACAATGAGCAGTTCTTC. Its translation is CASSLISGQVYNEQFF. Based on the CDR3 plus reference TRBV5-6 and TRBJ2-1, the full variable domain is DAGVTQSPTHLIKTRGQQVTLRCSPKSGHDTVSWYQQALGQGPQFIFQYYEEEERQRGNFPDRFSGHQFPNYSSELNVNALLLGDSALYLCASSLISGQVYNEQFFGPGTRLTVL.

This chain joins TRBV5-1 and TRBJ1-2; the D gene is possibly TRBD1 (6 bases). V lost 3 bases and J 6 bases, leaving 18 bases between the germline ends. The CDR3 totals 15 residues. CDR1 is SGHRS and CDR2 is YFSETQ in the germline V gene. DNA of the CDR3: TGCGCCAGCAGCTGGGGACATTTGCAGGGAAATGGCTACACCTTC. Protein product: CASSWGHLQGNGYTF. The full variable domain, its missing parts supplied by reference TRBV5-1 and TRBJ1-2, is KAGVTQTPRYLIKTRGQQVTLSCSPISGHRSVSWYQQTPGQGLQFLFEYFSETQRNKGNFPGRFSGRQFSNSRSEMNVSTLELGDSALYLCASSWGHLQGNGYTFGSGTRLTVV.

This sequence joins TRBV6-5 and TRBJ2-4; D perhaps matches TRBD1 (5 bases). Trimming left V 5 bases short and J 1 base short, with 9 bases between. The CDR3 length is 14 residues. The V gene's germline CDR1 is MNHEY and CDR2 SVGAGI. In DNA form, the CDR3 reads TGTGCCAGCAGTGACAGAAGGGCCAAAAACATTCAGTACTTC. Protein sequence: CASSDRRAKNIQYF.

The rearrangement uses TRBV5-8 and TRBJ2-3; 7 bases align to TRBD1. CDR1 and CDR2 from the germline V gene are SGHTS and YDEGEE. The CDR3 has 16 amino acids. V lost 4 bases and J lost 4; bases outside the gene matches: 12. This CDR3 is CASSVRQGIGADTQYF. CDR3 DNA: TGTGCCAGCAGCGTTAGACAGGGAATTGGGGCAGATACGCAGTATTTT.

This clone has a handful of counts. The chain uses TRBV19 and TRBJ2-7; D tentatively reads TRBD1 or TRBD2 (5 bases each). Germline CDR1 and CDR2: LNHDA and SQIVND (reference sequence). The CDR3 contains 13 residues. The ends were cut back, 5 bases at V and 7 bases at J, with 15 bases in the middle. CDR3 loop: CASSPGRAAEQYF. The CDR3 coding sequence is TGTGCCAGTAGTCCGGGACGCGCGGCGGAGCAGTACTTC. The entire variable domain, with the rest obtained from reference TRBV19 and TRBJ2-7, is as follows: DGGITQSPKYLFRKEGQNVTLSCEQNLNHDAMYWYRQDPGQGLRLIYYSQIVNDFQKGDIAEGYSVSREKKESFPLTVTSAQKNPTAFYLCASSPGRAAEQYFGPGTRLTVT.

The chain uses TRBV4-2 and TRBJ1-1, with D possibly being TRBD1 (6 bases). CDR3 length equals 24 residues. The ends were cut back, 1 base at V and 2 bases at J, with 38 bases in the middle. Germline V lookup: CDR1 LGHNA, CDR2 YNFKEQ. The CDR3 reads CASSQVSTIGRGPEGGGFNTEAFF. As DNA, the CDR3 is TGTGCCAGCAGCCAAGTTTCAACGATCGGAAGAGGGCCGGAGGGGGGTGGGTTTAACACTGAAGCTTTCTTT.

The chain couples TRBV19 to TRBJ1-5; TRBD1 is a possible D gene (5 bases). Germline loops: CDR1 LNHDA, CDR2 SQIVND (reference sequence). Between the trimmed V and J ends, which lost 0 bases and 7 bases, there was a span of 13 bases. This CDR3 is 15 amino acids long. The CDR3 sequence is CASSIDPTGGQPQHF. The CDR3 DNA follows: TGTGCCAGTAGTATAGATCCAACAGGCGGACAGCCCCAGCATTTT.

The chain links TRBV27 to TRBJ1-3; tentatively, D is TRBD1 (6 bases). The V and J ends lost 7 bases and 0 bases respectively, with 16 bases between them. The CDR3 extends over 16 amino acids. Germline loops: CDR1 MNHEY, CDR2 SMNVEV (reference sequence). The CDR3 loop is CASKPKTGSSGNTIYF. In DNA, the CDR3 is TGTGCCAGCAAACCCAAGACAGGCAGCTCTGGAAACACCATATATTTT.

This clone was recorded only once. The chain links TRBV10-3 to TRBJ1-4, with a tentative D call TRBD1 (6 bases). The CDR3 sequence is 14 residues long. V shed 6 bases and J shed 0 bases, with 8 bases lying between them. CDR1 is ENHRY and CDR2 is SYGVKD in the germline V gene. Here the CDR3 DNA reads TGTGCCATCAGCTCAGGGGCAACTAATGAAAAACTGTTTTTT. It is translated as CAISSGATNEKLFF.

This chain joins TRBV9 and TRBJ2-3; TRBD1 agrees at 8 bases. The junction had 7 bases not matched to a gene; V was cut back by 4 bases and J by 3 bases. This CDR3 comprises 15 residues. The V gene's germline CDR1 is SGDLS and CDR2 YYNGEE. The CDR3 region has the DNA TGTGCCAGCAGCACAACGGACAGGGAGACAGATACGCAGTATTTT. Translated: CASSTTDRETDTQYF.